Listed below are T cell receptor beta chains from one sample, sequenced in a study of T cells after posttransplantation cyclophosphamide. Profiling relied on immunoSEQ multiplex PCR, and the TCRdb table lists in-frame clones only, not all of them. Of around 43,000 clones listed, roughly nine tenths were seen once; the top ten hold 3.1%. Sequencing used PBMCs. The source is a woman between 45 and 60 years old in good health and a related stem cell transplant donor. Both conserved end residues are part of each CDR3. Only part of the rows carry a size: once, few, many, or a class if the clone is expanded.

abundance	v_gene	j_gene	CDR3aa
once	TRBV25-1	TRBJ1-2	CASSEGGGLYGYTF
.	TRBV28	TRBJ2-7	CASSPDSGRARIQYF
.	TRBV11-3	TRBJ2-5	CASSSPTGTGETQYF
.	TRBV19	TRBJ1-1	CASSTRDRAKGNTEAFF
.	TRBV14	TRBJ1-3	CASTPLGLTGNTIYF
.	TRBV5-1	TRBJ2-5	CASSLGSGQETQYF
once	TRBV5-1	TRBJ1-1	CASSGSGAPAFNTEAFF
once	TRBV19	TRBJ2-1	CASSMRIFRGGGASYNEQFF
.	TRBV27	TRBJ2-7	CASSLVGFENQDEQYF
.	TRBV9	TRBJ2-6	CASESGGGANVLTF
.	TRBV19	TRBJ2-1	CASSKPGLAGNNEQFF
.	TRBV6-5	TRBJ2-1	CASSPSWGPDNEQFF
.	TRBV13	TRBJ2-7	CASSQNYEQYF
.	TRBV7-9	TRBJ1-2	CASSLIEDTYGYTF
.	TRBV30	TRBJ1-1	CAGTIPGEAFF
.	TRBV28	TRBJ1-5	CASSQAGQPQHF
.	TRBV25-1	TRBJ1-2	CASSYRDYGYTF
.	TRBV5-4	TRBJ2-2	CASSANSPRANGELFF
once	TRBV15	TRBJ1-2	CATSRSAGRGYGYTF
.	TRBV28	TRBJ2-1	CASSFIGLGLAGGNEQFF
.	TRBV9	TRBJ2-3	CASSVEQRTDTQYF
.	TRBV2	TRBJ2-1	CASSGELAGGPKNEQFF
.	TRBV7-8	TRBJ2-5	CASSPSSGGGSGAQYF
.	TRBV5-1	TRBJ1-2	CASSPWTPRSYGYTF
.	TRBV11-2	TRBJ1-4	CASSYGRGTNEKLFF
.	TRBV5-6	TRBJ2-5	CASSLGGEQYF
.	TRBV7-9	TRBJ1-1	CASSGQGETEAFF
.	TRBV10-3	TRBJ2-5	CAISESGGAAGQETQYF
.	TRBV19	TRBJ1-4	CASRNPGATNEKLFF